This T cell receptor (beta chain) comes out of a study of cytomegalovirus exposure and HLA in healthy donors (dated by TCRdb to 2015 to 2018). About the full investigation: An earlier analysis of some 550 of the donors reported about 250 Gb of sequence data and more than 90 million unique TCR beta sequences from around 200 million T cells. An earlier analysis of 587 of the donors used high-throughput TCR beta sequencing to judge whether each TCR beta V gene segment behaved as functional or pseudogenic. All discovery cohort repertoires had been generated on a single sequencing platform. The study used immunosequencing to profile the T cell repertoires of more than 650 subjects and linked those repertoires to cytomegalovirus serostatus. A later analysis re-analyzed previously published TCR beta repertoires from about 730 donors and added high-resolution HLA genotyping to study TCR occurrence patterns. The genetic ancestry cluster associated with self-reported Caucasian donors included roughly four fifths of the approximately 410 genotyped donors. Four or five DR-DQ haplotypes were handled as single units for association and clustering, since linkage in the cohort was strong. Donor age, sex, ethnicity and CMV serostatus were compiled together with the repertoire data. The later analysis used no new phenotypic data to find candidate immune exposures, relying instead on TCR beta sequences and their occurrence across donors. Both class I and class II loci were covered by HLA typing, at four-digit resolution. Around 300 gigabases of sequencing data and tens of millions of unique TCR sequences were included in an early release covering 550 to 650 HLA-typed donors. The study was designed to test whether signatures of past pathogen exposure could be identified by cataloging public T cell receptors. To predict cytomegalovirus infection status, the study combined high-throughput TCR immunosequencing, statistical association of individual TCRs with disease status, and machine learning. In addition to the first cohort of 666 subjects, a separate validation cohort of over 90 different subjects was used. Among almost 400 genotyped donors of the cohort, an average of about 240,000 unique TCR beta nucleotide sequences were sequenced per donor, approximately 20% of them non-productive. Typing coverage differed by locus: A, B, C, DRB1 and DQB1 were typed in roughly 629-630 donors, DQA1 in about 550, DPA1 in around 610, and DPB1 in approximately 450. In a later genetic analysis, genome-wide SNP genotypes for about 65% of the roughly 670 donors were used, and that subset was treated as a discovery cohort. The investigation overall reported the following: Most CMV-associated TCR beta chains appeared to be HLA-restricted in a later analysis, and the HLA associations seemed to be driven largely by CMV exposure. Approximately 16 rarely observed V segments, including chromosome 9 orphons, were excluded from the earlier analysis of approximately 500 of the donors because counts were too low. A later analysis associated 15,000 to 20,000 TCR beta sequences with specific HLA alleles at a false discovery rate of 0.05. According to a later analysis, parvovirus B19, influenza, CMV and Epstein-Barr virus appeared linked to several top co-occurrence clusters. In an earlier analysis of under 600 of the donors, most TCR beta V segments were observed in productive rearrangements about 87% or about 30% of the time, broadly matching IMGT annotations. An association between a missense DCLRE1C variant and V-gene and J-gene trimming of TCR beta chains was found in a later genetic analysis and replicated in an independent cohort. The presence/absence analyses assumed that sequencing depth was roughly uniform across donors, and that assumption may not be true. In the study, 150 to 200 TCR beta chains were listed as associated with cytomegalovirus. Strong co-occurrence of HLA alleles, especially DR and DQ, made assigning TCR associations to individual alleles difficult. Cytomegalovirus status was reported to be diagnosed by the classifier with high specificity and sensitivity in both the original and validation cohorts. A cluster of highly shared sequence variants was judged likely to represent a technical artifact of the sequencing pipeline. Three of the identified cytomegalovirus-associated TCR beta chains were confirmed in vitro to be specific for cytomegalovirus antigens. Only TCR beta chains were sequenced in this cohort, and the absence of alpha or paired-chain data limited detectable features. The 87-base-pair reads could not distinguish some IMGT-functional V segments, including TRBV6-2 and TRBV6-3, so those segments were excluded. Because some donors lacked HLA typing at each locus, the association tests relied only on the typed subset. The authors suggested that the approach could potentially be extended to other disease states and immunological phenotypes. According to a later analysis, TCR association rates differed among HLA loci, with DRB1 alleles showing the most associated TCRs and HLA-C alleles showing the fewest. Correlated functional status among segregating V segments might be attributable to linkage disequilibrium, but an unknown experimental factor could not be ruled out. A later analysis found that HLA-associated TCR beta chains were more clonally expanded and had lower generation probabilities than equally common non-associated chains. In a later genetic analysis, fewer N-insertions in productive TCRs were reported among donors in an Asian-associated ancestry cluster than the roughly 700-donor mean. For the cohort, immune exposure information was limited to CMV serostatus. Most TCR sequences were observed very rarely across donors, whereas some public TCRs were present in many individuals. A further reported finding was that TCR beta sequences accurately predicted the HLA-A and HLA-B alleles for most subjects in the first cohort.

Library prep was done by the immunoSEQ multiplex PCR assay. For the multiplex PCR, a mixture combining 60 forward primers for TCR Vbeta segments and 13 reverse primers for TCR Jbeta segments was used. Amplification of the CDR3 region of rearranged TCR beta genes was performed with a multiplex PCR assay on genomic DNA. On the Illumina HiSeq System, the amplified TCR beta libraries were sequenced as 87-base-pair reads. The published analysis was carried out like this. In a later analysis, some 80 million unique TCR beta chains were counted across the 500 to 850 repertoires, and roughly 10 million of these chains were shared by at least two donors. Raw reads were error-corrected and collapsed into unique sequences by a nearest-neighbor algorithm in which closely related sequences were merged to remove PCR and sequencing errors. V, D and J gene segments were assigned by aligning CDR3 sequences to IMGT reference sequences. Each retained sequence needed at least a six-nucleotide match to both a V gene segment and a J gene segment. A rearrangement counted as productive if the CDR3 had no stop codons and remained in frame with V and J, and every other rearrangement counted as non-productive. CDR3 was defined according to IMGT convention as the region running from the second conserved V-encoded cysteine to the conserved J-encoded phenylalanine. The earlier analysis of about 610 of the donors excluded any sequence lacking an unambiguous match to a single V gene segment. An earlier analysis of 500 to 700 of the donors classified V segments as functional when productive rearrangements were above 56.7% and as segregating when the standard deviation between donors was above 5%. A statistical classification framework was built to diagnose cytomegalovirus status from the catalog of TCR beta chain sequences. In a later analysis, V and J genes were assigned by comparing TCR nucleotide sequences against IMGT/GENE-DB human TR gene sequences. In a later analysis, CDR3 sequences and most-parsimonious VDJ recombination scenarios were assigned using the TCRdist pipeline. In a later analysis, each TCR beta chain was defined by its CDR3 amino acid sequence together with its V-gene family, and reads lacking a unique V-gene family were excluded. A later analysis removed 550 to 700 highly shared, low-generation-probability nucleotide sequences to deal with suspected cross-contamination and a sequencing artifact. In a later analysis, a clonal expansion index for each public chain was calculated from normalized within-repertoire ranks of inferred template counts. A later analysis computed generation probabilities with a VDJ recombination model fitted to out-of-frame rearrangements, and checked the results against IGoR. In a later analysis, hypergeometric tests were used to score TCR-TCR, TCR-HLA and TCR-CMV co-occurrence, with a repertoire-size bias correction applied to TCR pairs. In a later analysis, false discovery rates were estimated by permuting HLA or CMV assignments 20 times. In a later analysis, co-occurring TCRs were grouped using DBSCAN, with TCRdist sequence similarity added in when clustering inside HLA-allele-positive subsets. Repertoires with fewer than 30,000 or more than 120,000 public chains were left out of co-occurrence clustering, as were roughly five repertoires with anomalous nucleotide sharing. Not all clones reach the TCRdb copy of this immuneACCESS table, which keeps in-frame sequences only. Checked studies attribute under half of the gap to unresolved V genes and leave the rest unexplained. The DNA was the basis for D and trimming; V, J and clone size are from that table. The sample data list 130,000 or so clones, and approximately 8.8% of these were observed just once. The ten largest clones capture around 5.5% of the sample.

The cohort consisted of hundreds of healthy bone marrow donors. At the time of sampling, all cohort members were nominally healthy, though unrecorded immune exposures were likely present. The donor tested CMV seronegative, placing the donor among the roughly 350 seronegative members of the cohort. A peripheral blood sample was collected from each donor, and TCR beta sequencing was performed on peripheral blood mononuclear cells. Genomic DNA extraction from the blood cell samples was performed with the Qiagen DNeasy Blood Extraction Kit. There are 12 amino acids in the CDR3, from cysteine to phenylalanine inclusive. The entry retains the CDR3 DNA only, 36 bases that are in frame from base 1. The junction carries 9 bases between V and J, which are trimmed by 6 bases and 7 bases respectively. CDR1 and CDR2, per the germline V gene, are KGHSH and LQKENI. This clone was seen a handful of times. Its target antigen remains unknown. Nothing much larger sits one base from this clone, and base qualities are not available.

The sequence joins TRBV18 to TRBJ1-4; TRBD1 might be the D gene, on 6 matching bases. Sequenced material: PBMCs. The TCR comes from a man aged 35 to 55 in good health and CMV-seronegative. CDR3 region: CASSQDSEKLFF. The sequenced DNA: TGTGCCAGCTCTCAGGACAGTGAAAAACTGTTTTTT.